This T cell receptor beta chain was captured by sequencing in a study of blood T cell repertoires in COVID-19. Across the whole study: The samples span acute and convalescent COVID-19 from the United States, Italy and Spain. The analysed material was cDNA or gDNA that came from T cells, B-cell-depleted T cells, or PBMCs.

CDR3 size: 16 residues. Germline CDR1 is SGHVS and CDR2 is FQNEAQ. The V and J ends lost 0 bases and 1 base respectively, with 9 bases between them. In the authors' workflow: Estimated nucleated cell counts came from reference gene primer amplification. TCRdb's table, derived via immunoSEQ multiplex PCR, lists solely in-frame clones and lacks some. V and J calls and clone size are copied from that table; D and trimming were computed from the DNA. Here the sample spans about 95,000 clones, approximately 80% being singletons. Sequencing input: peripheral blood. This TCR was sampled from a human donor in a cohort sampled during active COVID-19. V and J are TRBV7-8 and TRBJ2-2; D is unclear. CDR3 sequence reads: CASSLAESGNTGELFF. CDR3 in DNA: TGTGCCAGCAGCTTAGCGGAGTCGGGGAACACCGGGGAGCTGTTTTTT.